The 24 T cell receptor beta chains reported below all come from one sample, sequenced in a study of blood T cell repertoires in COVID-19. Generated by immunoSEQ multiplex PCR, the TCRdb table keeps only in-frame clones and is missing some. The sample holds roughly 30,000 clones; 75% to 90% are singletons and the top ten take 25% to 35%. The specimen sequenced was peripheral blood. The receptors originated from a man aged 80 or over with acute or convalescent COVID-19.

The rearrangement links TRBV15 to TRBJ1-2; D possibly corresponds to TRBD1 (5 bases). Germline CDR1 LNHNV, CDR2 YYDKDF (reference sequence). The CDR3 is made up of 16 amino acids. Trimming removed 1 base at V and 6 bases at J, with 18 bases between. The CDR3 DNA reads TGTGCCACCAGCAGAGGACAGTTGGGGTTCCTAAATGGCTACACCTTC. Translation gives CATSRGQLGFLNGYTF. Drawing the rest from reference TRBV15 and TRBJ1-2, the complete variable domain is DAMVIQNPRYQVTQFGKPVTLSCSQTLNHNVMYWYQQKSSQAPKLLFHYYDKDFNNEADTPDNFQSRRPNTSFCFLDIRSPGLGDTAMYLCATSRGQLGFLNGYTFGSGTRLTVV.

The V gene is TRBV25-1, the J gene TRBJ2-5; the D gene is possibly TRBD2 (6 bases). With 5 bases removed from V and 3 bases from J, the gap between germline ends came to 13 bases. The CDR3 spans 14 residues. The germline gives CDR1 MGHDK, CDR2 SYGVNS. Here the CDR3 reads CASSNGGTEETQYF. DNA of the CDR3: TGTGCCAGCAGTAATGGAGGGACCGAAGAGACCCAGTACTTC.

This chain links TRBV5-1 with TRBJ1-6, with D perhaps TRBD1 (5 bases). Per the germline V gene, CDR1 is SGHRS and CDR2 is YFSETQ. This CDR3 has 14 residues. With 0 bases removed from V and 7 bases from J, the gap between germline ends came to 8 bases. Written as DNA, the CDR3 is TGCGCCAGCAGCTTGGCCGGGGGAAATTCACCCCTCCACTTT. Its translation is CASSLAGGNSPLHF.

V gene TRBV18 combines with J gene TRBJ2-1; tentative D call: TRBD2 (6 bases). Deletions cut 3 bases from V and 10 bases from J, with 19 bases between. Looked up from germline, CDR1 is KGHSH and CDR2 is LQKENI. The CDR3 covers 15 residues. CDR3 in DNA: TGTGCCAGCTCACCGGGACTTTGGGGCATTATCGAGCAGTTCTTC. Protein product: CASSPGLWGIIEQFF.

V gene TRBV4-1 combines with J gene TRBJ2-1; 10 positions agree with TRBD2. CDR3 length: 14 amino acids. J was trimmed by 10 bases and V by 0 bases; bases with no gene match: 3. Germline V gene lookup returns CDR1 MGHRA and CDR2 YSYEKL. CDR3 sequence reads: CASSQETAGGEQFF. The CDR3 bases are TGCGCCAGCAGCCAAGAGACAGCGGGAGGGGAGCAGTTCTTC.

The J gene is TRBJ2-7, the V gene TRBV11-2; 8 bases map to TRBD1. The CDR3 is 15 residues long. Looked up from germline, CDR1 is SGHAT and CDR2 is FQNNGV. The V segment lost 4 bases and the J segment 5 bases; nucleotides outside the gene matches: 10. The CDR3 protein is CASSSPRTGTHEQYF. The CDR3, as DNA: TGTGCCAGCAGCTCGCCCCGGACAGGGACCCACGAGCAGTACTTC. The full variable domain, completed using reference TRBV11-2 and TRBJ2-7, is EAGVAQSPRYKIIEKRQSVAFWCNPISGHATLYWYQQILGQGPKLLIQFQNNGVVDDSQLPKDRFSAERLKGVDSTLKIQPAKLEDSAVYLCASSSPRTGTHEQYFGPGTRLTVT.

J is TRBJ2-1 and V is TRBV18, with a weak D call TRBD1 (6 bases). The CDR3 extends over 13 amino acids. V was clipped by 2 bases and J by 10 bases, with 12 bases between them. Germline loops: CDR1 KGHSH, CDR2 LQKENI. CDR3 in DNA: TGTGCCAGCTCACCAGCTGGGGGCAGGGAGCAGTTCTTC. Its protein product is CASSPAGGREQFF.

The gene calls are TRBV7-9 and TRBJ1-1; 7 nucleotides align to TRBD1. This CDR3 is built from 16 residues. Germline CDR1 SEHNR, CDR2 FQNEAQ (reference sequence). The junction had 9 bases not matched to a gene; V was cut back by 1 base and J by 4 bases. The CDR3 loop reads CASSLVGRGGGTEAFF. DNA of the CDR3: TGTGCCAGCAGCTTAGTGGGGCGAGGGGGCGGCACTGAAGCTTTCTTT.

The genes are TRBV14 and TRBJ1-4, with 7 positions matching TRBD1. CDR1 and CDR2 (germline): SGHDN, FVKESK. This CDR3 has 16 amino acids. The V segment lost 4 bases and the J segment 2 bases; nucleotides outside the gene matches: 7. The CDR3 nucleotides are TGTGCCAGCAGCCTCCGACAGGGTTCCACTAATGAAAAACTGTTTTTT. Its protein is CASSLRQGSTNEKLFF.

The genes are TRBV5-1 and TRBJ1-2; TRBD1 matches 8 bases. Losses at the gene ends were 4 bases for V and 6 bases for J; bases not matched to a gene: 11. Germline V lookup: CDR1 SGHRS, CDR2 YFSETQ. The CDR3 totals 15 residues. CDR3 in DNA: TGCGCCAGCAGCCCTCGGAAGACAGGGGAGCATGGCTACACCTTC. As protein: CASSPRKTGEHGYTF. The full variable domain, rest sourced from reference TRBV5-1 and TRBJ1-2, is KAGVTQTPRYLIKTRGQQVTLSCSPISGHRSVSWYQQTPGQGLQFLFEYFSETQRNKGNFPGRFSGRQFSNSRSEMNVSTLELGDSALYLCASSPRKTGEHGYTFGSGTRLTVV.

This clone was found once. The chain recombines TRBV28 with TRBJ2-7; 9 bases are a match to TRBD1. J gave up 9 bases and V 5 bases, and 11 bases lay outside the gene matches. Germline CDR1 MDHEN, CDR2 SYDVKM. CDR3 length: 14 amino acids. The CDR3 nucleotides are TGTGCCAGCAGTCAACCGGGACAGGGTACGTGGCAGTACTTC. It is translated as CASSQPGQGTWQYF.

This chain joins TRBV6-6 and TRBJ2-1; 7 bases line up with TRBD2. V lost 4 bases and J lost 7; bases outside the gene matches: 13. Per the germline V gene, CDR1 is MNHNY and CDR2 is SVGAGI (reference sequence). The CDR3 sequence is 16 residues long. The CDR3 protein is CASSSRLALGRNEQFF. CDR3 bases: TGTGCCAGCAGTTCTAGACTAGCCCTTGGCCGGAATGAGCAGTTCTTC.

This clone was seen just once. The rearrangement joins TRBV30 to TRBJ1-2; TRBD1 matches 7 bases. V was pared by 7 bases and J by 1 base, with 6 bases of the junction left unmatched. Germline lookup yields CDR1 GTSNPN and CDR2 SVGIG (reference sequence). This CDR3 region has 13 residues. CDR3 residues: CAYPDRFNYGYTF. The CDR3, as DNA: TGTGCCTACCCGGACAGGTTTAACTATGGCTACACCTTC.

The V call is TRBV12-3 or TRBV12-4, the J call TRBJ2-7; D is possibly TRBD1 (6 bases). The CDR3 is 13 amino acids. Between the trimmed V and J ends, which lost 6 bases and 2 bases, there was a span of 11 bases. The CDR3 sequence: CASSHGQPYEQYF. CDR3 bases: TGTGCCAGCAGCCATGGACAGCCCTACGAGCAGTACTTC.

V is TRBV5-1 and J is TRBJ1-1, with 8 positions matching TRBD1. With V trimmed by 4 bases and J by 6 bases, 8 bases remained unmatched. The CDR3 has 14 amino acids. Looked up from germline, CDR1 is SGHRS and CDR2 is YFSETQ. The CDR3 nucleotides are TGCGCCAGCAGCCAAACTGACAGGGGCGCTGAAGCTTTCTTT. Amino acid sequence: CASSQTDRGAEAFF.

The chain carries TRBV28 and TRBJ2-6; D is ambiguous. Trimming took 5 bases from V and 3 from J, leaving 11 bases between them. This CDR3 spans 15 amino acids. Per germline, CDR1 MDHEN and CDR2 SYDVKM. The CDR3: CASSLPNGGANVLTF. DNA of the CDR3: TGTGCCAGCAGTCTACCCAACGGTGGGGCCAACGTCCTGACTTTC.

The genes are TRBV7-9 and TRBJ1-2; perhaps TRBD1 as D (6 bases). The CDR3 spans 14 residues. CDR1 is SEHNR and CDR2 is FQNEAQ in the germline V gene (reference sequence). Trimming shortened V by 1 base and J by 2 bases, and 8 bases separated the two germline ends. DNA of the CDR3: TGTGCCAGCAGCTTAGGTCAGGGGAACTATGGCTACACCTTC. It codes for CASSLGQGNYGYTF.

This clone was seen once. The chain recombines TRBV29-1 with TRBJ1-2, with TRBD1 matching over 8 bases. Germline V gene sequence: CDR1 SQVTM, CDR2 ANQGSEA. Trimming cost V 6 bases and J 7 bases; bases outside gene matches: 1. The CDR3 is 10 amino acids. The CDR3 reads CSVGQAGYTF. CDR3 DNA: TGCAGCGTGGGACAGGCTGGCTACACCTTC.

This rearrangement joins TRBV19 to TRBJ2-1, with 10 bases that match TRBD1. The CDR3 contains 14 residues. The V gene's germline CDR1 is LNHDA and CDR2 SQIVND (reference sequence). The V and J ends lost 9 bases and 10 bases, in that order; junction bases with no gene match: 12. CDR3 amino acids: CARPWDRGRGEQFF. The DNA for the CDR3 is TGTGCCAGACCATGGGACAGGGGTCGTGGAGAGCAGTTCTTC. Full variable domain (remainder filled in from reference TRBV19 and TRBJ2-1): DGGITQSPKYLFRKEGQNVTLSCEQNLNHDAMYWYRQDPGQGLRLIYYSQIVNDFQKGDIAEGYSVSREKKESFPLTVTSAQKNPTAFYLCARPWDRGRGEQFFGPGTRLTVL.

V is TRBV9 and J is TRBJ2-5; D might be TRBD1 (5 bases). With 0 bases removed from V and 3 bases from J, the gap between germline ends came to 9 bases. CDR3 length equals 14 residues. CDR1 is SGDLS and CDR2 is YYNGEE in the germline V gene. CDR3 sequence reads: CASSVEAGKETQYF. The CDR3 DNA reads TGTGCCAGCAGCGTAGAGGCAGGGAAAGAGACCCAGTACTTC. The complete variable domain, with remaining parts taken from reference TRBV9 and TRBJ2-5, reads DSGVTQTPKHLITATGQRVTLRCSPRSGDLSVYWYQQSLDQGLQFLIQYYNGEERAKGNILERFSAQQFPDLHSELNLSSLELGDSALYFCASSVEAGKETQYFGPGTRLLVL.

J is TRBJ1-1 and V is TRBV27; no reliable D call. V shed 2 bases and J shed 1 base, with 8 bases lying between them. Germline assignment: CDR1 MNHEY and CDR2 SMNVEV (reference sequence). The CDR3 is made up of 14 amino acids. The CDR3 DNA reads TGTGCCAGCAGTTTAAACCGGGAGAACACTGAAGCTTTCTTT. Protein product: CASSLNRENTEAFF.

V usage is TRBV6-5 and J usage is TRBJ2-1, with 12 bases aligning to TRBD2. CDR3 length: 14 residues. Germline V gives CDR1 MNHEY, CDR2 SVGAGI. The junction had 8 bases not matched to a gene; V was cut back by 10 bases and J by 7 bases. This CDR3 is CATYPTSGSNEQFF. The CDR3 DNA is TGTGCCACCTATCCGACTAGCGGGAGTAATGAGCAGTTCTTC.

CDR3 region: CASSSTLGLRYEQYF. As DNA, the CDR3 is TGTGCCAGCAGCTCCACACTAGGACTTCGCTACGAGCAGTACTTC. The chain joins TRBV7-9 to TRBJ2-7; D is perhaps TRBD2 (5 bases). The germline gives CDR1 SEHNR, CDR2 FQNEAQ (reference sequence). This CDR3 spans 15 amino acids. The V gene lost 4 bases and the J gene lost 3 bases, with 16 bases spanning the gap.

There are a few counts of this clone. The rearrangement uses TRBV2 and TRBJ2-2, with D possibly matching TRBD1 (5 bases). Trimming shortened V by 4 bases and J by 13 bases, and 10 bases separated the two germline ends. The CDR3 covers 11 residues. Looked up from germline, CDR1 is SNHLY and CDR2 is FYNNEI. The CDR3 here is CASSVGPTLFF. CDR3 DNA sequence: TGTGCCAGCAGTGTGGGGCCGACGCTGTTTTTT.